These 20 T cell receptor beta chains originate from one sample sequenced in a study of brain T cells in children with intractable seizures. Indicated time point: blood from clinic visit 5 months post-surgery; TSC patient then seizure free. Clones were read by immunoSEQ multiplex PCR, and TCRdb kept only the in-frame ones, dropping some. The sample includes 340,000 or so clones, over 90% seen only once; the top ten take 5% to 7%. The sample consisted of peripheral blood, taken more than 4 months after surgery. The source of these receptors is a boy under two years old with tuberous sclerosis and intractable seizures.

The CDR3 DNA sequence: TGTGCCACCAGTGACCCGACAGGTTCAGAGACCCAGTACTTC. Translating gives CATSDPTGSETQYF. The chain has TRBV24-1 and TRBJ2-5; tentatively, D is TRBD1 (6 bases). The CDR3 sequence is 14 residues long. Per germline, CDR1 KGHDR and CDR2 SFDVKD. The germline V and J ends were trimmed by 4 bases and 4 bases, with 12 bases remaining between them.

In regard to this clone: Mismatch with germline at one junction end may stem from a read error. The chain combines TRBV11-3 with TRBJ2-7, with 9 nucleotides matching TRBD1. CDR3 length: 15 residues. In germline, CDR1 is SGHNT, CDR2 YENEEA. This chain's CDR3 is CASSLETGGSYEQYF. The CDR3 nucleotides are TGTGCCAGCAGCCTAGAGACAGGGGGCTCCTACGAGCAGTACTTC.

This clone has just one count. This sequence joins TRBV30 and TRBJ1-6; the match to TRBD1 covers 10 bases. Germline CDR1 and CDR2: GTSNPN and SVGIG (reference sequence). The trim removed 3 bases at V and 7 bases at J, leaving 0 bases unmatched. This CDR3 has 13 amino acids. The CDR3 nucleotides are TGTGCCTGGAGGACAGGGGGCAATTCACCCCTCCACTTT. It codes for CAWRTGGNSPLHF.

The chain recombines TRBV18 with TRBJ2-7; 8 positions match TRBD2. This CDR3 region has 13 residues. The germline V gene encodes CDR1 KGHSH and CDR2 LQKENI. V shed 8 bases and J 5 bases; nucleotides not matched to a gene: 8. CDR3 coding DNA: TGTGCCAGCGGTCCCGGGGGGGTCAACGAGCAGTACTTC. Its protein product is CASGPGGVNEQYF.

V and J are TRBV25-1 and TRBJ1-3; the D gene is possibly TRBD1 (5 bases). CDR1 is MGHDK and CDR2 is SYGVNS in the germline V gene. The CDR3 runs to 17 residues. With 1 base removed from V and 0 bases from J, the gap between germline ends came to 13 bases. CDR3 sequence: CASSEWGGISSGNTIYF. The DNA for the CDR3 is TGTGCCAGCAGTGAATGGGGGGGGATCAGCTCTGGAAACACCATATATTTT. Together with reference TRBV25-1 and TRBJ1-3, the CDR3 gives the full variable domain: EADIYQTPRYLVIGTGKKITLECSQTMGHDKMYWYQQDPGMELHLIHYSYGVNSTEKGDLSSESTVSRIRTEHFPLTLESARPSHTSQYLCASSEWGGISSGNTIYFGEGSWLTVV.

The chain joins TRBV6-5 to TRBJ2-1, with TRBD2 matching 9 bases. CDR3 length equals 16 residues. Germline CDR1 MNHEY, CDR2 SVGAGI. The V and J ends lost 4 bases and 5 bases, in that order; junction bases with no gene match: 9. CDR3 residues: CASSSPASGADNEQFF. The DNA for the CDR3 is TGTGCCAGCAGTTCCCCGGCTAGCGGGGCCGACAATGAGCAGTTCTTC.

J is TRBJ2-7 and V is TRBV6-5; weak D call: TRBD1 (6 bases). The CDR3 is 14 amino acids. Trimming removed 6 bases from V and 3 bases from J, with 15 bases in between. Germline CDR1 reads MNHEY; CDR2 reads SVGAGI. CDR3 in amino acids: CASSAGTSVYEQYF. The CDR3 DNA reads TGTGCCAGCAGCGCCGGGACATCGGTCTACGAGCAGTACTTC.

The chain combines TRBV27 with TRBJ2-2; D perhaps matches TRBD2 (5 bases). Germline CDR1 and CDR2: MNHEY and SMNVEV (reference sequence). Deletions cut 0 bases from V and 6 bases from J, with 8 bases between. The CDR3 is 14 amino acids. CDR3 DNA: TGTGCCAGCAGTTTATCCCGAGGGCCCGGGGAGCTGTTTTTT. Its translation is CASSLSRGPGELFF.

This clone was recorded only once. The chain combines TRBV7-9 with TRBJ1-1, with D hard to call. The ends were cut back, 4 bases at V and 7 bases at J, with 10 bases in the middle. Germline loops: CDR1 SEHNR, CDR2 FQNEAQ (reference sequence). The CDR3 totals 12 residues. The CDR3 nucleotides read TGTGCCAGCAGCTCCGGCTACAATGAAGCTTTCTTT. This encodes CASSSGYNEAFF.

V and J are TRBV12-3 or TRBV12-4 and TRBJ2-7; maybe TRBD2 (5 bases). Between the trimmed V and J ends, which lost 6 bases and 6 bases, there was a span of 12 bases. This CDR3 has 12 amino acids. CDR3: CASSKDLVEQYF. CDR3 sequence (DNA): TGTGCCAGCAGCAAGGACTTGGTCGAGCAGTACTTC.

V and J are TRBV7-2 and TRBJ2-7; 15 positions match TRBD2. Germline CDR1 reads SGHTA; CDR2 reads FQGNSA. Trimming cost V 5 bases and J 6 bases; bases outside gene matches: 8. CDR3 length: 16 residues. The CDR3 DNA reads as TGTGCCAGCAGCCATTGGACTAGCGGGAGGGAGGGCGAGCAGTACTTC. This codes for CASSHWTSGREGEQYF.

The chain links TRBV11-1 to TRBJ2-2; D call uncertain. The V gene's germline CDR1 is SGHAT and CDR2 FQDESV (reference sequence). V was trimmed by 5 bases and J by 0 bases, leaving 7 bases between them. The CDR3 contains 14 residues. The CDR3 coding sequence is TGTGCCAGCAGCGAGCGCGCGAACACCGGGGAGCTGTTTTTT. Amino acid sequence: CASSERANTGELFF.

This chain uses TRBV3-1 (or the pseudogene TRBV3-2) with TRBJ2-1, with TRBD2 matching 8 bases. This CDR3 comprises 14 residues. J was trimmed by 2 bases and V by 8 bases; bases with no gene match: 5. Germline CDR1 LGHDT, CDR2 YNNKEL (reference sequence). This CDR3 is CASSTSGTYNEQFF. The CDR3 nucleotides read TGTGCCAGCTCCACTAGCGGCACCTACAATGAGCAGTTCTTC.

This chain connects TRBV29-1 to TRBJ2-2, with D possibly matching TRBD1 (6 bases). Trimming cost V 6 bases and J 2 bases, with 7 bases left between them. This CDR3 comprises 12 residues. Germline V gives CDR1 SQVTM, CDR2 ANQGSEA. The CDR3 reads CSVGGNTGELFF. As DNA, the CDR3 is TGCAGCGTAGGGGGTAACACCGGGGAGCTGTTTTTT.

CDR3 nucleotides: TGTGCCAGTAGTATGGGGGGGGGTACCTACAATGAGCAGTTCTTC. Translating gives CASSMGGGTYNEQFF. The V call is TRBV19, the J call TRBJ2-1, with 7 bases fitting TRBD2. The CDR3 totals 15 residues. V was clipped by 3 bases and J by 2 bases; unmatched bases: 4. The germline V gene has CDR1 LNHDA and CDR2 SQIVND (reference sequence).

Turning to this clone: At one of its ends the junction is not consistent with the germline gene, which may arise from a read error. The chain combines TRBV5-1 with TRBJ2-1; 13 bases fit TRBD2. Germline assignment: CDR1 SGHRS and CDR2 YFSETQ. The CDR3 length is 15 residues. CDR3 bases: TGCACCAGCAGCCTCGGGACTAGCGGGACGGTTGAGCAGTTCTTC. As protein: CTSSLGTSGTVEQFF.

The chain joins TRBV5-1 to TRBJ2-7; TRBD2 might be the D (6 bases). CDR1 and CDR2 (germline): SGHRS, YFSETQ. V was clipped by 0 bases and J by 1 base, with 14 bases between them. This CDR3 is built from 16 residues. Here the CDR3 reads CASSLAPAGESYEQYF. The CDR3 DNA reads TGCGCCAGCAGCTTGGCCCCAGCGGGCGAGTCCTACGAGCAGTACTTC. The whole variable domain, filled in from reference TRBV5-1 and TRBJ2-7, reads KAGVTQTPRYLIKTRGQQVTLSCSPISGHRSVSWYQQTPGQGLQFLFEYFSETQRNKGNFPGRFSGRQFSNSRSEMNVSTLELGDSALYLCASSLAPAGESYEQYFGPGTRLTVT.

The chain combines TRBV4-1 with TRBJ2-4; 16 nucleotides agree with TRBD2. Per germline, CDR1 MGHRA and CDR2 YSYEKL. V shed 2 bases and J 1 base; nucleotides not matched to a gene: 8. This CDR3 is built from 20 residues. CDR3 protein: CASSQPGLAGGPWAKNIQYF. The CDR3 bases are TGCGCCAGCAGCCAACCGGGACTAGCGGGAGGGCCTTGGGCCAAAAACATTCAGTACTTC.

This rearrangement joins TRBV7-6 to TRBJ1-3, with D hard to call. Trimming shortened V by 4 bases and J by 0 bases, and 10 bases separated the two germline ends. This CDR3 comprises 15 residues. Germline-derived CDR1 and CDR2 are SGHVS and FNYEAQ. The CDR3 DNA reads as TGTGCCAGCAGCTGGGAAGGGAGCTCTGGAAACACCATATATTTT. Translation gives CASSWEGSSGNTIYF.

V usage is TRBV19 and J usage is TRBJ2-6; D tentatively fits TRBD1 or TRBD2 (6 bases each). The CDR3 spans 15 residues. Germline V gene data show CDR1 as LNHDA and CDR2 as SQIVND (reference sequence). Trimming removed 7 bases at V and 0 bases at J, with 10 bases between. CDR3 loop: CASTGGISGANVLTF. CDR3 coding DNA: TGTGCCAGTACCGGGGGCATCTCTGGGGCCAACGTCCTGACTTTC.